This record looks at one T cell receptor (beta chain) sequence and its context. This receptor's antigen is unknown. No much larger clone exists at a distance of one base, and base qualities are not known. The data are from a study of identical twins (dated by TCRdb to about 2016). Some background on the complete study: To test whether fetal clonotypes persist, the study used deep sequencing on TCR alpha and beta repertoires from monozygotic twins, unrelated adults of various ages, and cord blood. To rule out contamination, the twin experiments were replicated at different times with different library preparation protocols.

Every donor in the study was a healthy Caucasian. Three pairs of female monozygotic twins, all aged roughly 18 to 29 years, made up the twin cohort. The RNA used for TCR libraries was isolated from peripheral blood mononuclear cells. The research as a whole found: Because the same donors could not be followed over many years, the conclusions depended on cross-sectional statistical analysis. Fewer insertions were carried by abundant cord blood beta clonotypes; a weaker similar trend was observed in young adult naive repertoires, while no such trend was observed in memory repertoires. Compared with coincidental sharing between unrelated individuals, out-of-frame TCR alpha sequences shared between twins had an excess of sequences with low generation probability. In monozygotic twins, out-of-frame TCR alpha sharing was systematically underestimated by recombination models, although the models agreed with sharing between unrelated individuals. In beta out-of-frame sequences, excess twin sharing was weaker, because having fewer shared sequences lowered the signal-to-noise ratio. Zero-insertion analyses could be partly confounded by invariant T cells such as MAIT and iNKT, though diverse VJ usage argued against such confounding for most clonotypes.

The library came from 5' RACE. TCRdb lists the instrument as Illumina HiSeq 2000. Template switching added a universal primer binding site, and the final cDNA carried a unique molecular identifier that allowed TCR cDNA molecules to be counted accurately. Specific primers in the conserved constant-segment region were used to synthesize first-strand cDNA for TCR alpha and beta chains. To control for contamination, every cDNA library was double barcoded, receiving both a SMART-Mk sample barcode and Illumina barcodes. TruSeq adapter sequences, together with Illumina sample barcodes, were added in two successive PCR steps. The Illumina HiSeq platform was used with custom primers to sequence TCR alpha and beta cDNA libraries. The paper's data handling went like this. Raw reads were processed with MiGEC to extract unique molecular identifiers, and MiXCR was used to determine CDR3 positions. For each individual, recombination models were inferred using an EM algorithm with the repgenHMM and IGoR tools. The analysis of shared clonotypes was done with the tcR package in R, with sharing normalized by the product of cloneset sizes. To study raw recombination without the effects of thymic and clonal selection, out-of-frame nonproductive sequences were analyzed. The public reads were reanalyzed by TCRdb: fastp trimming at Q25, MiXCR alignment, in-frame beta chains only. Rows are combined by CDR3 protein, so each entry shows the most common genes and DNA. What appears here as the V and J calls and clone size reflects TCRdb's work, not the paper's. The sample table shows roughly 690,000 distinct CDR3 sequences, and around 20% are seen once. Of the sample, around 4.5% is held by the ten largest clones.

V drops 5 bases and J drops 7 bases, leaving 10 bases in between. The CDR3 has 12 amino acids, counting the end cysteine and phenylalanine. The entry retains the CDR3 DNA only, 36 bases that are in frame from base 1. As encoded in the germline V gene, CDR1 is SGHTA while CDR2 is FQGNSA. These data were likewise used in another study, on T cells expressing NK-cell markers. Per that second paper: In sorted CD3+CD56+NKG2C+, CD3+CD56+NKG2C- and CD3+CD56-NKG2C+ T-cell subsets from eight donors, TCR beta-chain repertoires were profiled. Of the eight sequenced donors, seven were found to be HCMV-seropositive and one was found to be HCMV-seronegative. To restrict sorting to alphabetaTCR-expressing T cells, an anti-gammadeltaTCR antibody was added in several experiments. For 5 or 6 donors, the dominant CD3+CD56+NKG2C+ clonotypes were among the top 10 CD8+ clonotypes and accounted for 1.0-7.0% of CD8+ T cells. Those dominant clonotypes were again the most abundant among CD3+CD56-NKG2C+ cells in several donors, at roughly 25-65%. Whether the expanded NKG2C-expressing T cell clones were specific for HCMV antigens was left unclear. The study sequenced eight donors, all healthy volunteers chosen at random: three men and five women. HCMV-specific IgG was detected in serum with a commercial ELISA kit to determine HCMV serostatus. For about 6 donors, bulk peripheral blood T-cell repertoires were additionally sequenced from unsorted PBMC. MIGEC was used to demultiplex reads and group reads by UMI, and MiTCR was used to assemble and quantify clonotypes. To exclude erroneous sequences, any TCR cDNA sequence not supported by at least two reads was discarded. The tcR package was used for downstream repertoire analysis, and clonotypes were matched across fractions by CDR3 nucleotide sequence plus V segment. Antigen specificity was annotated against VDJdb with VDJmatch, allowing one amino acid substitution in CDR3.

Sequenced sample: PBMCs. The V and J genes are TRBV7-2 and TRBJ2-3; TRBD1 is a possible D gene, resting on 6 matching bases. The origin of this receptor is a woman under 30 in good health. The nucleotide sequence reads as follows: TGTGCCAGCAGCGAACAGGGAAATACGCAGTATTTT. Protein translation: CASSEQGNTQYF.